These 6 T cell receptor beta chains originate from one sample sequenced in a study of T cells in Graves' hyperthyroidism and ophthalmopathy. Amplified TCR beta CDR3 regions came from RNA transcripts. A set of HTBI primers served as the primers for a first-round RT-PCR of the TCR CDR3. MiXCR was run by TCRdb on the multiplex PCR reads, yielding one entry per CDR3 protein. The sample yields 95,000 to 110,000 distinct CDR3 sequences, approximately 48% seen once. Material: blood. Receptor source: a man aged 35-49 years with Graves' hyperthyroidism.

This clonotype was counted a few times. CDR3 sequence: CASSQDRGPYGYTF. The CDR3 region has the DNA TGTGCCAGCAGCCAAGATCGGGGGCCCTATGGCTACACCTTC. V is TRBV7-2 and J is TRBJ1-2; D possibly corresponds to TRBD1 (6 bases). V lost 5 bases, J lost 4 bases, and 14 bases lay in between. The CDR3 extends over 14 amino acids. Germline-derived CDR1 and CDR2 are SGHTA and FQGNSA.

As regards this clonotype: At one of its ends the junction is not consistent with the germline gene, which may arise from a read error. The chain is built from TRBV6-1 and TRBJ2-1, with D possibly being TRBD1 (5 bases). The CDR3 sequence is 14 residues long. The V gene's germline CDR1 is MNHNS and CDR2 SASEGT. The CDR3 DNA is TGTGCCGGCAGTGAAGACGTCAGGGTGAGTGAGCAGTTCTTC. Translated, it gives CAGSEDVRVSEQFF.

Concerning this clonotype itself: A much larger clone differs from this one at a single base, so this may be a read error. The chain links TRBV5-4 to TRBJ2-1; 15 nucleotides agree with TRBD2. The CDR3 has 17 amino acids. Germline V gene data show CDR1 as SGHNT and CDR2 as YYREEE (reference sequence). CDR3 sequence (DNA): TGTGCCAGCAGATTGGGGACTAGCGGGAGGTCCCGGGCTGAGCAGTTCTTC. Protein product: CASRLGTSGRSRAEQFF.

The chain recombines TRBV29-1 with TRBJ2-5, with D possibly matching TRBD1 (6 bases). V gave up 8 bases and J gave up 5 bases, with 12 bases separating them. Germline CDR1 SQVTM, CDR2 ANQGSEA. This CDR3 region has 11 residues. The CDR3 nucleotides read TGCAGCTCAGGGGCAGGTGAGACCCAGTACTTC. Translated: CSSGAGETQYF.

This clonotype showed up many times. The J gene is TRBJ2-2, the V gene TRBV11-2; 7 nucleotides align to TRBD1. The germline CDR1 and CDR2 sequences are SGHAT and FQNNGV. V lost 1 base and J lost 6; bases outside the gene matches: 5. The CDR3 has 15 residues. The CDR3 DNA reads TGTGCCAGCAGCTTAGTCGCAGGGGGACCCGGGGAGCTGTTTTTT. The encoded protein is CASSLVAGGPGELFF.

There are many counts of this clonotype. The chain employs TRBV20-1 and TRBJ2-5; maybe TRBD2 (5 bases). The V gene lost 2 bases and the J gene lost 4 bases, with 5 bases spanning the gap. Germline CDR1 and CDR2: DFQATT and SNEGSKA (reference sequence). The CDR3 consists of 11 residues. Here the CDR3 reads CSARSGETQYF. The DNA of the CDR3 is TGCAGTGCTAGAAGCGGAGAGACCCAGTACTTC.